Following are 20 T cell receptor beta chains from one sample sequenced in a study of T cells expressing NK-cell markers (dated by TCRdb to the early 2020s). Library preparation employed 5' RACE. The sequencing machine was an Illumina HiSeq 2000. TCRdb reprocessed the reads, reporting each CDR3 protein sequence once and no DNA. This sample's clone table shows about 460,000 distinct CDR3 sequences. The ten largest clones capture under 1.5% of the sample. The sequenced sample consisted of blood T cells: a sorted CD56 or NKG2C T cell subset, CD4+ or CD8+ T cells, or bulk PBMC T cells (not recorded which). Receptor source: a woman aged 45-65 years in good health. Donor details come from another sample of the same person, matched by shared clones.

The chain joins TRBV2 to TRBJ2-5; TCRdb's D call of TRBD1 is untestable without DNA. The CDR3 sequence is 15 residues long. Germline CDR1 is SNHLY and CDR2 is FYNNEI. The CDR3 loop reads CASSVLGGAQETQYF.

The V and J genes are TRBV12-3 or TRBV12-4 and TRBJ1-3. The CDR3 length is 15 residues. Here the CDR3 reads CASRPYGLSGNTIYF.

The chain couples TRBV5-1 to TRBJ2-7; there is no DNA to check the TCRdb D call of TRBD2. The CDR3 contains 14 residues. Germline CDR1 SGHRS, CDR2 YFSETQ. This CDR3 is CASSPLGLAGEQYF.

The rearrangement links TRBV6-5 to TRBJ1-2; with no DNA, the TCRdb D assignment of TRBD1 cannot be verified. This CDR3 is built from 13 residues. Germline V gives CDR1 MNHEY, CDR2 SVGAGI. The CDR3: CASSNGPQGGYTF.

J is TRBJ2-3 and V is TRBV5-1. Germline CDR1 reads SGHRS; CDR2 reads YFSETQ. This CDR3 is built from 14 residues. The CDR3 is CASSPTVASDTQYF. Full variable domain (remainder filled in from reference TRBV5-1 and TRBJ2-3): KAGVTQTPRYLIKTRGQQVTLSCSPISGHRSVSWYQQTPGQGLQFLFEYFSETQRNKGNFPGRFSGRQFSNSRSEMNVSTLELGDSALYLCASSPTVASDTQYFGPGTRLTVL.

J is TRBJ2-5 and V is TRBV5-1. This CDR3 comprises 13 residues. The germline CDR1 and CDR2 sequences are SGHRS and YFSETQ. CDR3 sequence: CASREASQETQYF.

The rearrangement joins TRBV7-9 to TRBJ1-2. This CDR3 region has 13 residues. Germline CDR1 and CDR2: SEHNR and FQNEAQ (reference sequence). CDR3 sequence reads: CASSPDSPYGYTF.

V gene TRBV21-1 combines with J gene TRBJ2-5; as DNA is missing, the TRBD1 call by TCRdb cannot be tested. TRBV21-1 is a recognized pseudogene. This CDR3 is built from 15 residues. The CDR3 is CASTLGDRGQETQYF.

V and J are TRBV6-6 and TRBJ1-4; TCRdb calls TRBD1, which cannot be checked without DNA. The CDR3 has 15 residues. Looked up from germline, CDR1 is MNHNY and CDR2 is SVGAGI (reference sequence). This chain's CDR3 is CASSLDRARREKLFF.

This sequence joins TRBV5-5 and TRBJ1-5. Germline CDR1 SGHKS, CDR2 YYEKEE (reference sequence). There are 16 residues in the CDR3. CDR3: CASSSDRVSINQPQHF. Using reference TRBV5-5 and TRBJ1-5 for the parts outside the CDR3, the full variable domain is DAGVTQSPTHLIKTRGQQVTLRCSPISGHKSVSWYQQVLGQGPQFIFQYYEKEERGRGNFPDRFSARQFPNYSSELNVNALLLGDSALYLCASSSDRVSINQPQHFGDGTRLSIL.

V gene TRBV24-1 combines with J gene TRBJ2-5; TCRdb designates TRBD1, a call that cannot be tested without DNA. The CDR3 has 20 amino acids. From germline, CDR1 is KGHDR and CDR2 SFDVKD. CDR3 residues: CATSEPKTGTGGQTQETQYF.

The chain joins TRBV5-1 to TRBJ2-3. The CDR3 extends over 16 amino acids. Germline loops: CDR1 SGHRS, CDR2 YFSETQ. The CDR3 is CASSPSVLSSTDTQYF.

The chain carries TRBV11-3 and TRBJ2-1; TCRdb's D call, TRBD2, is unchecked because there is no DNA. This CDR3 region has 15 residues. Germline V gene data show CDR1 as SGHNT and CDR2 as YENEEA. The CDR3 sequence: CASSPRGGGSNEQFF.

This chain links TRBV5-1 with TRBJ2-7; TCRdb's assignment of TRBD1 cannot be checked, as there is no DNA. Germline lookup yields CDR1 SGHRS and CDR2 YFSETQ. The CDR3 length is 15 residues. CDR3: CASSLSQTGVLEQYF.

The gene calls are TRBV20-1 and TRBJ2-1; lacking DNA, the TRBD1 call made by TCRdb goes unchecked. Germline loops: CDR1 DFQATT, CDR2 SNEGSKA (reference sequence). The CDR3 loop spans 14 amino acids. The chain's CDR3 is CSGAPGTGNNEQFF.

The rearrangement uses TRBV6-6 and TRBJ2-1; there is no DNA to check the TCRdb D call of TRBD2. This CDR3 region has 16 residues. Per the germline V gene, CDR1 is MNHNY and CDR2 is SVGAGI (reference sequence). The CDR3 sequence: CASSYSPGLANNEQFF.

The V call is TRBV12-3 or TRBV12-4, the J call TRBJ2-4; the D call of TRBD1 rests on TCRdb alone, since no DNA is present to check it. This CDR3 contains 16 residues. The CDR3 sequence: CASSPQGALAKNIQYF.

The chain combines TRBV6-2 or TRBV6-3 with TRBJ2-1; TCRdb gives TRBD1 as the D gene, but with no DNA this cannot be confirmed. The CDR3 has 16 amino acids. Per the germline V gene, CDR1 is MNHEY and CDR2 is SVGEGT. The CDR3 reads CASSYSGQTPAHEQFF.

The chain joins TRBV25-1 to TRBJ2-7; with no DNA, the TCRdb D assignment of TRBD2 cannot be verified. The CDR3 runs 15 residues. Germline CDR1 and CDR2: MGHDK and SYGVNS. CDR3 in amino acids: CASSEAGLESYEQYF.

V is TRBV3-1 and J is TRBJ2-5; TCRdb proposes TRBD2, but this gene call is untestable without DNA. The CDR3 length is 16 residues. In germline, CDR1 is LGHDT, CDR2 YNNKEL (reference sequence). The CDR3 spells CASSLTAAGGQETQYF.